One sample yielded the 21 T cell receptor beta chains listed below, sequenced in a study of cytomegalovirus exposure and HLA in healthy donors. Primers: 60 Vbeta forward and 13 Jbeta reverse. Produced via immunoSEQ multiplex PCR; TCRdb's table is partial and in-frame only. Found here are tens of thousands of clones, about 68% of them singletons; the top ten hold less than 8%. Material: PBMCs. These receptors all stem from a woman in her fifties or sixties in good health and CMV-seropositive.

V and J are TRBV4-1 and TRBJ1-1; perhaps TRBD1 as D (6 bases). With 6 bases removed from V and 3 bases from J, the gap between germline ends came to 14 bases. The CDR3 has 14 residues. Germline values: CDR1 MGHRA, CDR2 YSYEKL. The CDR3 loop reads CASRAQGSDTEAFF. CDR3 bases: TGCGCCAGCAGAGCACAGGGCTCCGACACTGAAGCTTTCTTT.

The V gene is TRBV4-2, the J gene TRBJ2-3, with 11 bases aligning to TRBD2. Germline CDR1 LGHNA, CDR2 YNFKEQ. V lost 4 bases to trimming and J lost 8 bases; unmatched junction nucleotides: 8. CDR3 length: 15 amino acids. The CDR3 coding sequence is TGTGCCAGCAGCCCACTAGCGGGGGCGTCTGGTACGCAGTATTTT. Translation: CASSPLAGASGTQYF.

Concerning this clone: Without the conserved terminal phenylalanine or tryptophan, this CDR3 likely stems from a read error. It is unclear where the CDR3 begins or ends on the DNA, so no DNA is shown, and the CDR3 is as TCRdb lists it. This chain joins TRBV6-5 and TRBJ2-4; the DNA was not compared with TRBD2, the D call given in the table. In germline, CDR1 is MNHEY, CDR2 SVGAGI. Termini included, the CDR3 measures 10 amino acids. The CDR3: CASSLTTSIL.

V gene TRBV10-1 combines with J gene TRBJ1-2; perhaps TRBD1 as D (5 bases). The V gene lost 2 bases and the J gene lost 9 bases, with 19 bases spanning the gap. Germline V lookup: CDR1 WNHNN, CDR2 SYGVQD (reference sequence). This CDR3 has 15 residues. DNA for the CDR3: TGCGCCAGCAGTGAGGGACAAGGGAAAATGGAGAGCTACACCTTC. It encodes CASSEGQGKMESYTF.

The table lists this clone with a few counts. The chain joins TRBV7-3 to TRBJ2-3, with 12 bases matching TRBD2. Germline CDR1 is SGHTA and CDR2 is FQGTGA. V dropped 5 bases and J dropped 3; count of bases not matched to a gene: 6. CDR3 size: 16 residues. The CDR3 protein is CASSPQTSGGTDTQYF. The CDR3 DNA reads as TGTGCCAGCAGCCCCCAGACTAGCGGGGGAACAGATACGCAGTATTTT.

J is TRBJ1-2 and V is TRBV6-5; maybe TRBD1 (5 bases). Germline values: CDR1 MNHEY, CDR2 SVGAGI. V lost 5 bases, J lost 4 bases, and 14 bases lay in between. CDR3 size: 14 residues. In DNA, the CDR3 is TGTGCCAGCAGTGGTACACGGGGGACCTATGGCTACACCTTC. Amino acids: CASSGTRGTYGYTF.

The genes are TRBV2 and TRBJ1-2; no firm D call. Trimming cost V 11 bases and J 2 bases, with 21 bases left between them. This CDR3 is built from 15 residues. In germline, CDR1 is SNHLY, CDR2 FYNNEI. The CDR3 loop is CAETYRSKTNYGYTF. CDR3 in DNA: TGTGCCGAGACATACCGGTCCAAGACAAACTATGGCTACACCTTC.

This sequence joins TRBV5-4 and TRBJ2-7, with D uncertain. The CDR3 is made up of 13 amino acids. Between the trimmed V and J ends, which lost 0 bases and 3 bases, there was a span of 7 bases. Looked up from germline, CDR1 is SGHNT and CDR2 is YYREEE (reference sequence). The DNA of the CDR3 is TGTGCCAGCAGCTTGGGGCAGAACTACGAGCAGTACTTC. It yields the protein CASSLGQNYEQYF.

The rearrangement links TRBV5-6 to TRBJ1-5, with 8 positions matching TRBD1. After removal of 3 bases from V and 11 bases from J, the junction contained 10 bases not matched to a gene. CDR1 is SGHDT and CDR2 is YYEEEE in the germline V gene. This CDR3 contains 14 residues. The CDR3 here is CASSWTGLPTAQHF. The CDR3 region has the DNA TGTGCCAGCAGCTGGACAGGGCTCCCTACGGCCCAGCATTTT.

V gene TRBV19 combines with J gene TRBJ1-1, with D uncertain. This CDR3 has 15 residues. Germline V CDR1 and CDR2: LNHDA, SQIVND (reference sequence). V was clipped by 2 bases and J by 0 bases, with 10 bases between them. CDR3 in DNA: TGTGCCAGTAGTATATTAGGCAGGCTGAACACTGAAGCTTTCTTT. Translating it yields CASSILGRLNTEAFF.

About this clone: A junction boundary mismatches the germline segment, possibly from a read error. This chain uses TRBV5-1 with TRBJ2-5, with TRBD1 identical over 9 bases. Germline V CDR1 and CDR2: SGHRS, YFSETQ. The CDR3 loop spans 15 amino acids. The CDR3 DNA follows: TGCGCCGGCAGCTTGGCCGGGACAGGGAAAGAGACCCAGTACTTC. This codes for CAGSLAGTGKETQYF.

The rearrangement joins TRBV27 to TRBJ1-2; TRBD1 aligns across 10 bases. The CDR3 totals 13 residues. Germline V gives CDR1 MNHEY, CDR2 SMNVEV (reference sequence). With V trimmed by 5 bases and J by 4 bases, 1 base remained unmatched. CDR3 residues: CASSGTGVYGYTF. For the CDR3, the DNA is TGTGCCAGCAGTGGGACAGGGGTCTATGGCTACACCTTC.

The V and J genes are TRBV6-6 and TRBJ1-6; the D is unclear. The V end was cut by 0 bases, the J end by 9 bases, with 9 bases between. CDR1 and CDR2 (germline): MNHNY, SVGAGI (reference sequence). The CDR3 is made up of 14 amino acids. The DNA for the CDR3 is TGTGCCAGCAGTTACTCTGACCGGAGTTCACCCCTCCACTTT. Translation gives CASSYSDRSSPLHF.

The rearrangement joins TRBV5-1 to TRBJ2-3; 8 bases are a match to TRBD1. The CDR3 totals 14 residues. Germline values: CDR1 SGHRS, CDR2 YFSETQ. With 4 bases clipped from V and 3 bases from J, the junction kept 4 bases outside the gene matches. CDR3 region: CASSPRQGTDTQYF. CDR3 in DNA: TGCGCCAGCAGCCCCCGACAGGGGACAGATACGCAGTATTTT. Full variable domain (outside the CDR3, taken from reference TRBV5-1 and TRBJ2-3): KAGVTQTPRYLIKTRGQQVTLSCSPISGHRSVSWYQQTPGQGLQFLFEYFSETQRNKGNFPGRFSGRQFSNSRSEMNVSTLELGDSALYLCASSPRQGTDTQYFGPGTRLTVL.

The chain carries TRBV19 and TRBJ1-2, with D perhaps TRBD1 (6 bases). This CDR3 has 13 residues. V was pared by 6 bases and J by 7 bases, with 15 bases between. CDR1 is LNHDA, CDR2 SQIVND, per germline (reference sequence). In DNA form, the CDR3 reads TGTGCCAGTAGCGCCATGGGGGCCGGTGGCTACACCTTC. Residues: CASSAMGAGGYTF.

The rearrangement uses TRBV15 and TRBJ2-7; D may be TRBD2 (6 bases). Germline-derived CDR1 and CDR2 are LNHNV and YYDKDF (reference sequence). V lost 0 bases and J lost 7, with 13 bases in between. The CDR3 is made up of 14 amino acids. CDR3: CATSRDGGVGEQYV. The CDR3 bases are TGTGCCACCAGCAGAGATGGCGGGGTGGGGGAGCAGTACGTC.

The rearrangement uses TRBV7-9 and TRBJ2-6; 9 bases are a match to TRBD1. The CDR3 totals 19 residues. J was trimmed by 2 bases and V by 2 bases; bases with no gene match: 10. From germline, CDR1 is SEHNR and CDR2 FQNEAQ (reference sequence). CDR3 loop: CASSLIVGTGWTGANVLTF. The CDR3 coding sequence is TGTGCCAGCAGCTTAATTGTAGGGACAGGGTGGACTGGGGCCAACGTCCTGACTTTC.

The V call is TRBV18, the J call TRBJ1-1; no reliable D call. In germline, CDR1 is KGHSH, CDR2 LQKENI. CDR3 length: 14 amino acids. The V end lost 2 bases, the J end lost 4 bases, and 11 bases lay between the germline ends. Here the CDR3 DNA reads TGTGCCAGCTCACCATCCGGGGTTGGCACTGAAGCTTTCTTT. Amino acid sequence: CASSPSGVGTEAFF.

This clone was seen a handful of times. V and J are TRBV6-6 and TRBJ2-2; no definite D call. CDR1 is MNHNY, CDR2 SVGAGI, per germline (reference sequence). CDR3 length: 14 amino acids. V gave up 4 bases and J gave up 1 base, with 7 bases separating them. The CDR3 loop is CASSFAENTGELFF. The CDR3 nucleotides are TGTGCCAGCAGTTTTGCAGAGAACACCGGGGAGCTGTTTTTT.

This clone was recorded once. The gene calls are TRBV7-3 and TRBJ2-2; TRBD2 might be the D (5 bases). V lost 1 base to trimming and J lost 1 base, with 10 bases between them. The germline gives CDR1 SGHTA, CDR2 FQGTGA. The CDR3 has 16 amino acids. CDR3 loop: CASSLNGGRNTGELFF. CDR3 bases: TGTGCCAGCAGCTTAAATGGTGGGAGGAACACCGGGGAGCTGTTTTTT.

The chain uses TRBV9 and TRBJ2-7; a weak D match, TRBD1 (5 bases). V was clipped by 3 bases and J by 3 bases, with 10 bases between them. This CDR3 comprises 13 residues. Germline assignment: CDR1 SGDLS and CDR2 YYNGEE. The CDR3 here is CASSADRDYEQYF. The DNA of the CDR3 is TGTGCCAGCAGCGCAGACAGAGACTACGAGCAGTACTTC.